The 4 T cell receptor beta chains below all came from one sample that was sequenced in a study of blood T cell repertoires in COVID-19. Clones were read by immunoSEQ multiplex PCR, and TCRdb kept only the in-frame ones, dropping some. The profile covers around 200,000 clones, with about 87% appearing a single time and roughly 2.5% taken by the ten largest. The specimen was peripheral blood. The source is a man aged 40-49 years with active or convalescent COVID-19.

This chain joins TRBV5-1 and TRBJ2-3, with 11 positions matching TRBD1. This CDR3 is 14 amino acids long. Germline-derived CDR1 and CDR2 are SGHRS and YFSETQ. V lost 4 bases and J lost 6; bases outside the gene matches: 4. The DNA of the CDR3 is TGCGCCAGCAGCCTAGGGACAGGGGGGGATACGCAGTATTTT. Encoded protein: CASSLGTGGDTQYF.

The rearrangement uses TRBV7-9 and TRBJ1-4, with TRBD1 identical over 10 bases. The CDR3 sequence is 16 residues long. V was pared by 5 bases and J by 3 bases, with 6 bases of the junction left unmatched. The V gene's germline CDR1 is SEHNR and CDR2 FQNEAQ (reference sequence). The CDR3 bases are TGTGCCAGCAGCCGGGACAGGGGTCTGGCTAATGAAAAACTGTTTTTT. Translation gives CASSRDRGLANEKLFF. Based on the CDR3 plus reference TRBV7-9 and TRBJ1-4, the full variable domain is DTGVSQNPRHKITKRGQNVTFRCDPISEHNRLYWYRQTLGQGPEFLTYFQNEAQLEKSRLLSDRFSAERPKGSFSTLEIQRTEQGDSAMYLCASSRDRGLANEKLFFGSGTQLSVL.

V and J are TRBV6-5 and TRBJ1-1, with a possible D match to TRBD1 (6 bases). This CDR3 has 16 amino acids. The V end was cut by 2 bases, the J end by 1 base, with 14 bases between. Germline CDR1 reads MNHEY; CDR2 reads SVGAGI. The CDR3 is CASSYSFARGNTEAFF. CDR3 DNA sequence: TGTGCCAGCAGTTACAGCTTCGCCAGGGGGAACACTGAAGCTTTCTTT.

This chain connects TRBV7-9 to TRBJ1-2; 9 bases match TRBD1. Germline V lookup: CDR1 SEHNR, CDR2 FQNEAQ (reference sequence). This CDR3 is 16 amino acids long. V lost 5 bases and J lost 1; bases outside the gene matches: 8. The CDR3 DNA follows: TGTGCCAGCAGCACCCTCTCGGGACAGGGTAACTATGGCTACACCTTC. This gives the protein CASSTLSGQGNYGYTF.